This is a list of T cell receptor beta chains from one sample in a study of CD8+CD57+ T cells in acquired aplastic anemia. TCRdb reanalysed the reads using MiXCR and keeps one entry per CDR3 protein. This sample has 350,000 to 450,000 distinct CDR3 sequences, with 65% to 80% found just once. Material: sorted CD4+, CD8+, or CD8+CD57+ T cells (not recorded which) from PBMCs. The source is a human donor in good health, serving as a control. Both conserved end residues are part of each CDR3.

>16|TRBV6-1|TRBJ1-5
CASNDRVSYSNQPQHF
>15|TRBV7-2|TRBJ1-2
CASSVYRVEDYGYTF
>16|TRBV9|TRBJ1-2
CASSVGTGRANYGYTF
>14|TRBV20-1|TRBJ2-3
CSATGAVITDTQYF
>14|TRBV9|TRBJ1-1
CASRTGSGNTIYFF
>14|TRBV10-1|TRBJ2-2
CASSTRATTGELFF
>12|TRBV5-6|TRBJ2-7
CASDGTGNEQYF
>15|TRBV19|TRBJ1-2
CASSATGALIYGYTF
>16|TRBV7-8|TRBJ2-7
CASSSVRDKYHREQYF
>16|TRBV9|TRBJ2-3
CASSTGTGGPRDTQYF
>16|TRBV7-4|TRBJ1-1
CASSTNGRRGVSEAFF
>17|TRBV19|TRBJ1-1
CASSVGRGVGVNTEAFF
>14|TRBV7-2|TRBJ2-3
CASSLEPTSIYEQF
>15|TRBV5-1|TRBJ2-2
CASYGTGRSPGELFF
>14|TRBV20-1|TRBJ2-7
CRDASHRGGDEQYF
>14|TRBV7-2|TRBJ1-1
CASSLDRGGNEAYF
>14|TRBV9|TRBJ2-5
CASSVARGLTDTHF
>11|TRBV20-1|TRBJ1-3
CSAYIPDTIYF
>15|TRBV5-8|TRBJ2-7
CASSQGEQGAYEQYF
>14|TRBV4-1|TRBJ2-1
CASSQINSYNEQFF
>13|TRBV29-1|TRBJ1-5
CSVRGLGNQPQHF
>14|TRBV12-3/TRBV12-4|TRBJ1-1
CASLLEGRNTEAFF
>14|TRBV6-5|TRBJ1-4
CASSAGGPGEKLFF
>17|TRBV20-1|TRBJ2-7
CSVSPLPGRTTWGEQYF
>14|TRBV20-1|TRBJ2-5
CSAIDRGYEQTQYF
>14|TRBV6-5|TRBJ2-1
CASSYSTVYNEQFF
>14|TRBV25-1|TRBJ1-1
CASMSGVWGYEAFF
>14|TRBV2|TRBJ1-2
CASSEPDRAYGYTF
>13|TRBV15|TRBJ1-2
CSASATTDYGYTF
>12|TRBV29-1|TRBJ1-1
CSVGNMNTEAFF
>15|TRBV20-1|TRBJ2-7
CSAHRGAGGPYEQYF
>15|TRBV30|TRBJ2-7
CAWSGKGPSPYEQYF